The 29 T cell receptor beta chains in this list originate from one sample, sequenced in a study of regulatory T cells in long-lasting Graves disease. Assembly of TCR beta libraries relied on iRepertoire HTBI primers together with Arm-PCR of CDR3 regions. TCRdb re-derived calls from the multiplex PCR reads in MiXCR, one entry per CDR3 protein. Among about 620,000 distinct CDR3 sequences listed, approximately 15% were seen once. Time point described: newly diagnosed GD, antithyroid drugs for less than 3 months. The TCR library was prepared using RNA isolated from PBMCs. These data were also filed under a second study, of T cells in Graves' hyperthyroidism and ophthalmopathy.

This material consisted of peripheral blood mononuclear cells (PBMCs), taken at new diagnosis, from a patient treated with antithyroid drugs. The receptors were sampled from a woman younger than 45 with Graves disease.

The CDR3 loop is CASSLGGLAGENEQYF. The CDR3 coding sequence is TGCGCCAGCAGCTTGGGGGGACTAGCGGGAGAAAACGAGCAGTACTTC. The chain uses TRBV5-1 and TRBJ2-7, with 14 positions matching TRBD2. Germline V gene lookup returns CDR1 SGHRS and CDR2 YFSETQ. This CDR3 has 16 residues. Germline trimming cut 0 bases from V and 5 bases from J; bases unmatched to any gene: 4.

This clonotype appeared many times. The rearrangement joins TRBV30 to TRBJ2-1; TRBD2 agrees at 10 bases. Germline loops: CDR1 GTSNPN, CDR2 SVGIG (reference sequence). The CDR3 covers 17 residues. The J segment lost 7 bases and the V segment lost 3 bases, leaving 15 bases of the junction unmatched. CDR3 coding DNA: TGTGCCTGGAGGCCCTCTCAGCGGGAGGGCCCCGGGAATGAGCAGTTCTTC. This gives the protein CAWRPSQREGPGNEQFF.

Many counts were recorded for this clonotype. This rearrangement joins TRBV28 to TRBJ1-5, with D maybe TRBD1 (5 bases). The germline gives CDR1 MDHEN, CDR2 SYDVKM. The CDR3 covers 15 residues. Deletions cut 3 bases from V and 5 bases from J, with 14 bases between. This chain's CDR3 is CASSFGDRVHQPQHF. The CDR3 DNA reads as TGTGCCAGCAGTTTTGGGGACCGCGTTCATCAGCCCCAGCATTTT.

In nucleotides, the CDR3 is TGCGCCAGCAGCCACCCCCCAGGAGGAGCCTACGAGCAGTACTTC. This translates into CASSHPPGGAYEQYF. V usage is TRBV4-1 and J usage is TRBJ2-7; TRBD2 might be the D (5 bases). CDR3 length: 15 amino acids. CDR1 and CDR2 from the germline V gene are MGHRA and YSYEKL. V shed 3 bases and J shed 2 bases, with 14 bases lying between them.

This clonotype was observed many times. The chain combines TRBV12-3 or TRBV12-4 with TRBJ1-5; D not resolved. The CDR3 length is 13 residues. Trimming took off 4 bases at V and 4 bases at J, with 8 bases between the two ends. The DNA for the CDR3 is TGTGCCAGCAGTTACACCGGAAATCAGCCCCAGCATTTT. Translated, it gives CASSYTGNQPQHF.

The rearrangement joins TRBV24-1 to TRBJ2-3; D is unresolved. The length of the CDR3 is 15 residues. Trimming shortened V by 4 bases and J by 4 bases, and 14 bases separated the two germline ends. CDR1 KGHDR and CDR2 SFDVKD come from the germline V gene. The CDR3 region has the DNA TGTGCCACCAGTGACGCCAGGCGCCCGGCAGATACGCAGTATTTT. It specifies CATSDARRPADTQYF.

This chain connects TRBV7-3 to TRBJ2-5; tentatively, D is TRBD2 (5 bases). The CDR3 sequence is 15 residues long. V gave up 4 bases and J gave up 4 bases, with 16 bases separating them. Germline loops: CDR1 SGHTA, CDR2 FQGTGA. The CDR3 bases are TGTGCCAGCAGCTCAACGGAGGCCCCAGTAGAGACCCAGTACTTC. Residues: CASSSTEAPVETQYF.

This clonotype was found a few times. In DNA, the CDR3 is TGTGCCAGCAGCCAAGTTTCATCCCGGCAGTACTTC. It is translated as CASSQVSSRQYF. The rearrangement joins TRBV14 to TRBJ2-7; D is undetermined. Trimming shortened V by 1 base and J by 9 bases, and 10 bases separated the two germline ends. Germline-derived CDR1 and CDR2 are SGHDN and FVKESK. This CDR3 region has 12 residues.

The DNA for the CDR3 is TGTGCCAGCTCACAGGGGGCGCAGATCTCTGAAGCTTTCTTT. Translated, it gives CASSQGAQISEAFF. The chain links TRBV18 to TRBJ1-1; 7 bases map to TRBD1. The CDR3 extends over 14 amino acids. V lost 4 bases to trimming and J lost 6 bases; unmatched junction nucleotides: 8. Germline V gives CDR1 KGHSH, CDR2 LQKENI. The full variable domain, in which reference TRBV18 and TRBJ1-1 provide the parts outside the CDR3, is NAGVMQNPRHLVRRRGQEARLRCSPMKGHSHVYWYRQLPEEGLKFMVYLQKENIIDESGMPKERFSAEFPKEGPSILRIQQVVRGDSAAYFCASSQGAQISEAFFGQGTRLTVV.

This clonotype was picked up many times. V and J are TRBV11-1 and TRBJ1-1; D unresolved. Germline assignment: CDR1 SGHAT and CDR2 FQDESV (reference sequence). The CDR3 is 14 amino acids. Deletions cut 5 bases from V and 2 bases from J, with 12 bases between. The chain's CDR3 is CASSVGIYNTEAFF. The CDR3 DNA reads as TGTGCCAGCAGCGTCGGAATATACAACACTGAAGCTTTCTTT.

Ten or more counts support this clonotype. J is TRBJ2-1 and V is TRBV7-2, with D uncertain. V dropped 4 bases and J dropped 5 bases, with 9 bases sitting between them. Looked up from germline, CDR1 is SGHTA and CDR2 is FQGNSA. This CDR3 is built from 13 residues. The CDR3 loop reads CASSWAIDNEQFF. The CDR3 DNA follows: TGTGCCAGCAGCTGGGCCATTGACAATGAGCAGTTCTTC.

J is TRBJ2-1 and V is TRBV28; 8 positions agree with TRBD2. Germline V CDR1 and CDR2: MDHEN, SYDVKM. Trimming removed 6 bases from V and 3 bases from J; junction bases left unmatched: 10. The CDR3 extends over 16 amino acids. The CDR3 region has the DNA TGTGCCAGCAGGAGACCCGGGACTAGAGTCTACAATGAGCAGTTCTTC. Its translation: CASRRPGTRVYNEQFF.

This clonotype was detected only a few times. J is TRBJ2-7 and V is TRBV3-1; D may be TRBD1 (5 bases). Germline CDR1 and CDR2: LGHDT and YNNKEL (reference sequence). The CDR3 is made up of 13 amino acids. With 4 bases removed from V and 13 bases from J, the gap between germline ends came to 20 bases. The CDR3 DNA reads TGTGCCAGCAGCCTCGGACACGGCCGTGGTAGATACTTC. It is translated as CASSLGHGRGRYF.

V is TRBV3-1 and J is TRBJ2-2, with a tentative D call TRBD2 (5 bases). Germline CDR1 LGHDT, CDR2 YNNKEL (reference sequence). The CDR3 length is 14 residues. V lost 1 base to trimming and J lost 7 bases, with 10 bases between them. The CDR3, as DNA: TGTGCCAGCAGCCAAGTGCGGCGGGTCGGGGAGCTGTTTTTT. Its translation: CASSQVRRVGELFF.

This clonotype was observed at least ten times. This sequence joins TRBV3-1 and TRBJ2-7; D is ambiguous. V was trimmed by 1 base and J by 9 bases, leaving 10 bases between them. Germline CDR1 reads LGHDT; CDR2 reads YNNKEL (reference sequence). CDR3 length: 12 residues. CDR3 in amino acids: CASSQVGEVQYF. CDR3 nucleotides: TGTGCCAGCAGCCAAGTCGGCGAGGTGCAGTACTTC.

This clonotype came up many times. V usage is TRBV6-1 and J usage is TRBJ2-6; D not certain. V was trimmed by 7 bases and J by 1 base, leaving 8 bases between them. The CDR3 loop spans 14 amino acids. Germline V lookup: CDR1 MNHNS, CDR2 SASEGT. Here the CDR3 reads CASNHYSGANVLTF. DNA of the CDR3: TGTGCCAGCAATCACTATTCTGGGGCCAACGTCCTGACTTTC.

This chain uses TRBV6-2 or TRBV6-3 with TRBJ2-1; 7 nucleotides align to TRBD2. The junction had 6 bases not matched to a gene; V was cut back by 6 bases and J by 7 bases. The CDR3 contains 13 residues. Germline V lookup: CDR1 MNHEY, CDR2 SVGEGT. CDR3 sequence: CASRTSELNEQFF. For the CDR3, the DNA is TGTGCCAGCAGAACTAGCGAATTAAATGAGCAGTTCTTC.

This clonotype has at least ten counts. The chain carries TRBV6-1 and TRBJ2-3; D remains unclear. Germline values: CDR1 MNHNS, CDR2 SASEGT. This CDR3 comprises 13 residues. V lost 1 base to trimming and J lost 2 bases, with 4 bases between them. This chain's CDR3 is CASSEVPTDTQYF. The CDR3 coding sequence is TGTGCCAGCAGTGAAGTCCCCACAGATACGCAGTATTTT.

This clonotype was recorded only once. A much larger clone differs from this one at a single base, so this may be a read error. CDR3 protein: CASSVHANTEAFF. The CDR3 DNA reads as TGTGCCAGTAGTGTACATGCGAACACTGAAGCTTTCTTT. The chain uses TRBV19 and TRBJ1-1; unclear D gene. Germline CDR1 is LNHDA and CDR2 is SQIVND (reference sequence). V was shortened by 5 bases and J by 1 base, with 8 bases between the two germline ends. The CDR3 has 13 amino acids.

This clonotype was counted once. The gene calls are TRBV5-1 and TRBJ2-7, with TRBD2 matching over 8 bases. Germline V lookup: CDR1 SGHRS, CDR2 YFSETQ. The CDR3 extends over 14 amino acids. V gave up 1 base and J gave up 5 bases; unmatched junction bases: 5. CDR3 coding DNA: TGCGCCAGCAGCTTGCAAGCGACTAGCGACGAGCAGTACTTC. Protein sequence: CASSLQATSDEQYF.

The chain uses TRBV20-1 and TRBJ2-1, with D tentatively TRBD2 (5 bases). Between the trimmed V and J ends, which lost 4 bases and 10 bases, there was a span of 14 bases. CDR3 length equals 12 residues. Germline CDR1 DFQATT, CDR2 SNEGSKA (reference sequence). For the CDR3, the DNA is TGCAGTGCTAAGGACTCCACGGAGGAGCAGTTCTTC. This sequence encodes CSAKDSTEEQFF.

V usage is TRBV27 and J usage is TRBJ1-5; D not certain. CDR3 length: 13 residues. V dropped 6 bases and J dropped 6 bases, with 12 bases sitting between them. Germline V gives CDR1 MNHEY, CDR2 SMNVEV (reference sequence). The CDR3 loop reads CASRREVGQPQHF. The CDR3 coding sequence is TGTGCCAGCAGGAGGGAGGTAGGTCAGCCCCAGCATTTT.

Concerning this clonotype itself: A much larger clone sits a single nucleotide away, making a read error possible. Here the CDR3 reads CASRAGFSNHPQHF. CDR3 DNA: TGTGCCAGCAGGGCAGGCTTTTCCAATCACCCCCAGCATTTT. The chain is built from TRBV28 and TRBJ1-5; D uncertain. Germline-derived CDR1 and CDR2 are MDHEN and SYDVKM. The CDR3 has 14 amino acids.

In the case of this clonotype: It may be a read error: a sequence one base away is much more abundant. The CDR3 loop reads CASSLSGRTSTGELFF. CDR3 DNA sequence: TGTGCCAGCAGTCTTAGCGGGCGTACGAGCACCGGGGAGCTGTTTTTT. This chain links TRBV9 with TRBJ2-2; TRBD2 aligns across 7 bases. V lost 5 bases, J lost 4 bases, and 11 bases stayed unmatched. Germline CDR1 is SGDLS and CDR2 is YYNGEE. The CDR3 loop spans 16 amino acids.

Points on this clonotype: One end of the junction varies from germline; a read error may be responsible. The CDR3 loop reads CASSLRTRGTGGLFF. The CDR3 nucleotides are TGTGCCAGCAGCTTAAGGACCCGGGGAACCGGGGGGCTGTTTTTT. The rearrangement uses TRBV11-2 and TRBJ2-2, with a tentative D call TRBD2 (6 bases). Per the germline V gene, CDR1 is SGHAT and CDR2 is FQNNGV. The CDR3 runs 15 residues.

This clonotype was counted between two and nine times. The chain joins TRBV6-5 to TRBJ1-2; D may be TRBD1 (5 bases). CDR3 length: 15 residues. Per germline, CDR1 MNHEY and CDR2 SVGAGI. V was cut by 0 bases and J by 6 bases, with 14 bases left in between. CDR3 DNA sequence: TGTGCCAGCAGTTACTCGGGTCGGGGCATAAATGGCTACACCTTC. Translating gives CASSYSGRGINGYTF.

This clonotype was seen ten or more times. The chain couples TRBV28 to TRBJ2-7; 7 bases agree with TRBD1. Germline-derived CDR1 and CDR2 are MDHEN and SYDVKM. With 4 bases clipped from V and 2 bases from J, the junction kept 14 bases outside the gene matches. This CDR3 has 17 amino acids. CDR3 coding DNA: TGTGCCAGCAGTTCGGGAAGGGCGACAGGGACAACCTACGAGCAGTACTTC. Translation gives CASSSGRATGTTYEQYF.

This clonotype was seen a handful of times. The chain is built from TRBV9 and TRBJ2-5; D not certain. This CDR3 contains 12 residues. V was pared by 3 bases and J by 5 bases, with 8 bases between. Germline V gives CDR1 SGDLS, CDR2 YYNGEE. CDR3 in amino acids: CASSAPQETQYF. As DNA, the CDR3 is TGTGCCAGCAGCGCTCCTCAGGAGACCCAGTACTTC.

This clonotype was counted ten times or more. This rearrangement joins TRBV12-3 or TRBV12-4 to TRBJ1-5; D is perhaps TRBD1 (5 bases). The CDR3 consists of 17 residues. Trimming pared 0 bases from V and 0 bases from J, leaving 12 bases between. CDR3 residues: CASSLAGQAYSNQPQHF. In nucleotides, the CDR3 is TGTGCCAGCAGTTTAGCGGGGCAGGCATATAGCAATCAGCCCCAGCATTTT.